The text below deals with one T cell receptor (beta chain). The entry originates in a study of blood T cell dynamics during melanoma immunotherapy. Time point meaning: week 3, after first cycle of checkpoint inhibitor. Germline V gene lookup returns CDR1 SGHNT and CDR2 YENEEA. V lost 0 bases to trimming and J lost 15 bases, with 15 bases between them. The CDR3 spans 13 residues. Some clones are missing from TCRdb's copy, which holds only in-frame ones; the method was immunoSEQ multiplex PCR. The sample holds under 3,000 clones, around 85% seen once. J is TRBJ1-5 and V is TRBV11-3, with D possibly TRBD1 on 5 matching bases. The receptor was isolated from a human donor with melanoma. Source: blood, taken from a patient treated with checkpoint blockade. CDR3 coding DNA: TGTGCCAGCAGCTTAGAACCCGGGGGAATGATGCATTTT. This sequence encodes CASSLEPGGMMHF.